This T cell receptor (beta chain) was documented in a study of shared clonotypes between healthy human individuals. Regarding the study as a whole: Donor clonotype sharing was expected to depend on sequencing depth.

Terminally differentiated effector memory CD45RA+ cells were excluded from the naive CD8 cells, which were CD45RO-negative and positively selected for CCR7. Deep was the level at which the assay was run. Authors' methods: Owing to the provision of junction-only sequences devoid of quality scores by immunoSEQ, filtering differed. Some clones are missing from TCRdb's copy, which holds only in-frame ones; the method was immunoSEQ multiplex PCR. V, J and clone size were drawn from that table, and D and trimming were deduced from the DNA. The data hold approximately 2,000,000 clones, with about 94% observed a single time. This CDR3 has 15 residues. As for this clone: Its antigen is currently unknown.

The rearrangement joins TRBV21-1 to TRBJ2-2; TRBD1, as called in the table, went unchecked against the DNA. TRBV21-1 is designated a pseudogene. The sequencing input was naive CD8+ T cells from PBMCs. This TCR derives from a man younger than 35 in good health. Some clones in this sample may be carry-over from other donors' samples. The CDR3 sequence: CASSNGTGNTGELFF. CDR3 DNA sequence: TGTGCCAGCAGCAACGGGACAGGGAACACCGGGGAGCTGTTTTTT.